The clone carrying this T cell receptor (beta chain) has only a few counts. The CDR3 totals 15 residues. Per germline, CDR1 SNHLY and CDR2 FYNNEI. Trimming removed 6 bases at V and 8 bases at J, with 19 bases between. This sample is drawn from a study of control samples from healthy donors and cancer patients. The assay was immunoSEQ multiplex PCR, and TCRdb's table has in-frame clones only and misses some. Of roughly 450,000 clones in the sample, over 75% are singletons; the top ten hold roughly 6.4%. What was sequenced was PBMCs. This sequence was found in a man in his forties with head and neck cancer. This chain uses TRBV2 with TRBJ1-4, with a tentative D call TRBD1 (6 bases). The CDR3 here is CASSLTGTGREKLFF. The CDR3 coding sequence is TGTGCCAGCAGCCTCACAGGGACCGGACGCGAAAAACTGTTTTTT.